These T cell receptor beta chains were read from a single sample in a study of blood T cell repertoires in COVID-19. Profiled with immunoSEQ multiplex PCR; TCRdb holds only in-frame clones, not every one. This sample has 100,000 or so clones, with more than 80% found just once. Sequencing was carried out using peripheral blood. All receptors come from a woman between 65 and 79 years old with acute or convalescent COVID-19. The CDR3 runs from the conserved cysteine through the conserved F or W. D genes are given only for firm matches. Size is omitted from some rows. Given values are once, few, many or a class for expanded clones.

TGTGCCAGCAGCGGTGCGTTTGGGAGTGACAGGGTCCTTGAAGCTTTCTTT	CASSGAFGSDRVLEAFF	TRBJ1-1	TRBD1	TRBV11-2	17	few
TGTGCCAGTAGTGAACCGAGCAAATCGTACGAGCAGTACTTC	CASSEPSKSYEQYF	TRBJ2-7	.	TRBV19	14	few
TGTGCCAGTAGCAGCCTAGCGGGGGAACTAGCCAAAAACATTCAGTACTTC	CASSSLAGELAKNIQYF	TRBJ2-4	TRBD2	TRBV19	17	once
TGTGCCAGCAGCCCCCAAGGGAGGAGAATGGATGGCTACACCTTC	CASSPQGRRMDGYTF	TRBJ1-2	.	TRBV5-6	15	.
TGTGCCAGCAGCTTGAGTCCCCAACTAGCGTCCTCCTACAATGAGCAGTTCTTC	CASSLSPQLASSYNEQFF	TRBJ2-1	TRBD2	TRBV2	18	.
TGTGCCAGCAGTACCCAGGCTAGCGGGAGGTACGAGCAGTACTTC	CASSTQASGRYEQYF	TRBJ2-7	TRBD2	TRBV27	15	.
TGTGCCAGCAGTTACCTACAGGGGGCCAGTGGCTACACCTTC	CASSYLQGASGYTF	TRBJ1-2	TRBD1	TRBV6-5	14	.
TGTGCCAGCAGCTTAGCGAGGACAGGGGGCTCCCGACGGACTGAAGCTTTCTTT	CASSLARTGGSRRTEAFF	TRBJ1-1	TRBD1	TRBV7-9	18	.
TGTGCCAGCAGCCCTTCTGTAGCCAAAAACATTCAGTACTTC	CASSPSVAKNIQYF	TRBJ2-4	.	TRBV6-6	14	.
TGCGCCAGCAGCCAAGACACTATAGGATCGGGCTACACCTTC	CASSQDTIGSGYTF	TRBJ1-2	.	TRBV4-1	14	.
TGTGCCAGCAGCCCCTCGACTAGCTTCCAAGAGACCCAGTACTTC	CASSPSTSFQETQYF	TRBJ2-5	TRBD2	TRBV28	15	.
TGTGCCAGTAGTCCGTATAGAGGGAACACTGAAGCTTTCTTT	CASSPYRGNTEAFF	TRBJ1-1	.	TRBV19	14	once
TGCGCCAGCAGCCAGAACAGGGTTCCCGTGATAGCTAACTATGGCTACACCTTC	CASSQNRVPVIANYGYTF	TRBJ1-2	.	TRBV4-1	18	.
TGTGCCTGGAGTGTGAGGGAGGGTTATGGCTACACCTTC	CAWSVREGYGYTF	TRBJ1-2	.	TRBV30	13	few
TGTGCCAGCAGTTTAGAGGGGTGGAAGTACTTC	CASSLEGWKYF	TRBJ2-7	.	TRBV12-3/TRBV12-4	11	.
TGTGCCAGCAGTATAGGGACAGACGTCTACTTC	CASSIGTDVYF	TRBJ2-7	TRBD1	TRBV6-2/TRBV6-3	11	.
TGCGCCAGCAGCCAAGATTGGGGGGGCTCTGGAAACACCATATATTTT	CASSQDWGGSGNTIYF	TRBJ1-3	.	TRBV4-1	16	.
TGCGCCAGCTCCTTGACTAGCGGGGCACAAGAGACCCAGTACTTC	CASSLTSGAQETQYF	TRBJ2-5	TRBD2	TRBV5-1	15	.
TGTGCCAGCAGTCCCTCCCCCGGGAGGGAGGGCGGCGAGCAGTACTTC	CASSPSPGREGGEQYF	TRBJ2-7	TRBD2	TRBV28	16	.
TGCGCCAGCAGCCAAGGGACTAGCGGGTTCTACAATGAGCAGTTCTTC	CASSQGTSGFYNEQFF	TRBJ2-1	TRBD2	TRBV4-1	16	.
TGTGCCAGCAGCGCACCGAACTCCCCCAGGGAGACCCAGTACTTC	CASSAPNSPRETQYF	TRBJ2-5	.	TRBV5-4	15	.
TGTGCCAGCTCACCGGGACAGGGCGAGGGCTACACCTTC	CASSPGQGEGYTF	TRBJ1-2	TRBD1	TRBV18	13	.
TGTGCCAGCACCCTGGGAGGGGTCGACGAGCAGTACTTC	CASTLGGVDEQYF	TRBJ2-7	TRBD2	TRBV7-9	13	once
TGCGCCAGCAGCCAAGATGTGGCTAGCGGGCGCACCGGGGAGCTGTTTTTT	CASSQDVASGRTGELFF	TRBJ2-2	TRBD2	TRBV4-3	17	.
TGTGCCAGCAGCGGAGGGCTCTCTGGAAACACCATATATTTT	CASSGGLSGNTIYF	TRBJ1-3	.	TRBV9	14	.
TGCGCCAGCAGCCTACGACTCTCCAATGAGCAGTTCTTC	CASSLRLSNEQFF	TRBJ2-1	.	TRBV4-1	13	.